The present TCR beta chain was sequenced within a study of CD8 T cells in Susac syndrome (dated by TCRdb to about 2019). For the study in its entirety: Repertoire sequencing was used to test whether CD8+ T cell activation and differentiation in Susac syndrome was antigen driven. CD8+ T cell repertoire clonality was compared between about a dozen healthy donors, approximately 14 Susac syndrome patients and around 15 multiple sclerosis patients. Paper-wide results and their limitations: The number of individuals in the TCR sequencing and HLA analysis was recognized as being relatively small.

CDR1 and CDR2, per the germline V gene, are SNHLY and FYNNEI. Deletion took 7 bases off V and 6 bases off J, with a span of 18 bases between the germline ends. The CDR3 starts with the cysteine, ends with the phenylalanine, and has 15 residues. The retained sequence is limited to the CDR3, 45 bases, with the frame set at the first base. Peripheral blood CD8+ and CD4+ T cells from healthy donors, Susac syndrome patients and multiple sclerosis patients were profiled by high-throughput TCR beta sequencing. The multiple sclerosis controls were treatment-naive patients whose relapsing-remitting disease, either stable or active, fulfilled the revised McDonald criteria. Bulk CD8+ and CD4+ T cells were purified magnetically by negative isolation, whereas CD8+ TEMRA cells were enriched by FACS. Blood was collected in EDTA tubes and processed within 24 hours, with PBMCs isolated through density gradient centrifugation. PBMCs intended for TCR sequencing were frozen in liquid nitrogen and were later thawed in a 37 degrees C water bath. A purity of at least 90% was achieved for sorted or isolated CD4+, CD8+ and CD8+ TEMRA cells.

In the case of this clonotype: Its antigen is not yet known. The input lacks base qualities; no much larger clone sits a single base away.

RNA was extracted using the RNeasy kit, and roughly 0.5 to 1 ug of the RNA was reverse transcribed with random hexamers. TCR beta CDR3 regions were amplified with the immunoSEQ multiplex PCR assay covering 54 Vbeta and 13 Jbeta segments. PCR amplification bias was corrected by using a synthetic template baseline for primer optimization and computational correction. The source study handled its data this way. Only productive sequences were kept, with reads annotated to V, D and J genes according to IMGT and analyzed in immunoSEQ Analyzer. To calculate clonality, Shannon entropy was normalized by log2 of the number of productive unique sequences and then subtracted from one. For each patient and control, public and private clones were evaluated within the 100 most prevalent clones. Clones were defined as Susac-specific when absent from the healthy and MS cohorts, from approximately 1,100 published viral clones and from other ImmuneACCESS disease sequences. In TCRdb, the public reads were trimmed at Q25 with fastp and aligned with MiXCR, with productive beta chains retained. Entries that share a CDR3 protein sequence are merged under the most common genes and DNA. The V and J calls were determined by TCRdb, not by the authors. Present in this sample are some 140,000 distinct CDR3 sequences, roughly 80% of which were seen just once. Clones ranked in the top ten supply 0.45% to 0.6% of the sample.

Source material: CD8+ T cells from PBMCs. The source is a human donor with multiple sclerosis. The chain couples TRBV2 to TRBJ1-4; perhaps TRBD1 is the D gene, with 6 bases matching. The CDR3 reads CASNWGYRVDEKLFF. The nucleotides read TGTGCCAGCAATTGGGGCTACAGGGTAGATGAAAAACTGTTTTTT.